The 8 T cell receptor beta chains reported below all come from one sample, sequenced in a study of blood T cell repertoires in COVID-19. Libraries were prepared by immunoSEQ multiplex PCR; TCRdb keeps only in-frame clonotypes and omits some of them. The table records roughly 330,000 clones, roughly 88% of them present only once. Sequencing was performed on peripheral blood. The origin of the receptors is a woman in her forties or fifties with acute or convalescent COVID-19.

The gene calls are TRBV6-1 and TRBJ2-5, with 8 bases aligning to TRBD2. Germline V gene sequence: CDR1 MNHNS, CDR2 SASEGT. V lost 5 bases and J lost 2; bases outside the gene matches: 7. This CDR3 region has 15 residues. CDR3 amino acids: CASSPRAGAQETQYF. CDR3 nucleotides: TGTGCCAGCAGTCCTAGAGCGGGAGCGCAAGAGACCCAGTACTTC.

The CDR3 reads CATSDPGTSGNYEQYF. CDR3 in DNA: TGTGCCACCAGTGACCCCGGGACTAGCGGGAACTACGAGCAGTACTTC. The chain links TRBV24-1 to TRBJ2-7; TRBD2 aligns across 13 bases. The germline gives CDR1 KGHDR, CDR2 SFDVKD. The CDR3 has 16 amino acids. V was pared by 4 bases and J by 3 bases, with 5 bases of the junction left unmatched.

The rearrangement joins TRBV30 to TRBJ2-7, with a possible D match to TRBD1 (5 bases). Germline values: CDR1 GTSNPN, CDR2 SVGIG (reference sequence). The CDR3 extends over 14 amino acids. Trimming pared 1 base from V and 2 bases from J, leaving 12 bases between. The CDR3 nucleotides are TGTGCCTGGAGTGGGTGGGGCTCGGCCTACGAGCAGTACTTC. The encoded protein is CAWSGWGSAYEQYF.

This CDR3 reads CASSFGEYQPQHF. In DNA, the CDR3 is TGTGCCAGCAGTTTCGGGGAGTATCAGCCCCAGCATTTT. V gene TRBV12-3 or TRBV12-4 combines with J gene TRBJ1-5; no clear D gene. This CDR3 comprises 13 residues. The V end was cut by 3 bases, the J end by 5 bases, with 8 bases between.

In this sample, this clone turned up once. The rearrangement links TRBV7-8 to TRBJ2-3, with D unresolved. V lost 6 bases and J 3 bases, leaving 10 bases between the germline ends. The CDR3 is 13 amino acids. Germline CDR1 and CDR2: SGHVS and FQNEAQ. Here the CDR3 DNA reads TGTGCCAGCAGGCGTGACTCAACAGATACGCAGTATTTT. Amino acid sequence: CASRRDSTDTQYF.

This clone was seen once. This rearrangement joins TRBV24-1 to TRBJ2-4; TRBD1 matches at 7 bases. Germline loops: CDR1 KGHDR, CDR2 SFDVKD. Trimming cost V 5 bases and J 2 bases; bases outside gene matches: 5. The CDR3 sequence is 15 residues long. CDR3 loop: CATSGDRETKNIQYF. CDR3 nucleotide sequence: TGTGCCACCAGTGGAGACAGGGAAACCAAAAACATTCAGTACTTC.

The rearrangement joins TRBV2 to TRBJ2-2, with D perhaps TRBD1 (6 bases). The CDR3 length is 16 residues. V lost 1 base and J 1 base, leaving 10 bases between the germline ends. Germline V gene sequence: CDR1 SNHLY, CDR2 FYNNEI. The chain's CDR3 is CASSEVGQLNTGELFF. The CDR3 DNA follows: TGTGCCAGCAGTGAAGTGGGACAATTGAACACCGGGGAGCTGTTTTTT.

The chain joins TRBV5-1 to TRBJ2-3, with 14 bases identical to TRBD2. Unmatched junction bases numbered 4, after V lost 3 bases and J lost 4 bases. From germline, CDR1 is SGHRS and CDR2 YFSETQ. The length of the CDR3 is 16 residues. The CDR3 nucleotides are TGCGCCAGCAGCTCCGGGACTAGCGGGAGCTCAGATACGCAGTATTTT. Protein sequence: CASSSGTSGSSDTQYF.